The entry that follows covers one T cell receptor beta chain sequence. Its antigen is still unknown. People who had autoimmune disease history or systemic immunosuppression were excluded. Profiled with immunoSEQ multiplex PCR; TCRdb holds only in-frame clones, not every one. The table has around 100,000 clones, nearly 90% seen once; the top ten hold just over 0.15%. The data derive from a study of OX40 agonist ivuxolimab in advanced cancers. General study points: Among patients with partial responses at 0.1-3.0 mg/kg, clonal expansion was among the lowest. Both CD4+ and CD8+ T cell populations in blood had undergone clonal expansion by week 6 at 0.1 to 3.0 mg/kg. More expanded clones were found, on average, in CD8+ than in CD4+ T cells.

The sequence was obtained from an adult with an advanced solid tumor such as melanoma, head and neck, liver or kidney cancer. The starting material was CD4+ or CD8+ T cells sorted from blood, obtained in a trial of the OX40 agonist ivuxolimab.

As DNA, the CDR3 is TGCGCCAGCAGCCCTACCGGGACATTGAACACCGGGGAGCTGTTTTTT. It codes for CASSPTGTLNTGELFF. This chain joins TRBV5-1 and TRBJ2-2; maybe TRBD1 (6 bases). Trimming pared 4 bases from V and 1 base from J, leaving 14 bases between. Germline V lookup: CDR1 SGHRS, CDR2 YFSETQ. This CDR3 is 16 amino acids long.